The next 16 T cell receptor beta chains were all read from a single sample in a study of blood T cell repertoires in COVID-19. The table came from immunoSEQ multiplex PCR; TCRdb's copy has only in-frame clones and leaves some out. This sample has under 250,000 clones; around 84% occur once, and the top ten carry under 2%. The specimen was PBMCs or T cells enriched from blood (not recorded which). The receptors originated from a man aged 40-49 years who had recovered from COVID-19.

The gene calls are TRBV19 and TRBJ1-2; 8 nucleotides align to TRBD1. V shed 6 bases, J shed 4 bases, and the junction held 7 bases outside the gene matches. The CDR3 totals 14 residues. Germline CDR1 reads LNHDA; CDR2 reads SQIVND (reference sequence). CDR3 in amino acids: CASRPGQAIYGYTF. The CDR3 nucleotides read TGTGCCAGTAGACCGGGACAGGCGATCTATGGCTACACCTTC.

Here the CDR3 reads CSAIAAGTNEKLFF. In DNA, the CDR3 is TGCAGCGCCATAGCGGCAGGGACTAATGAAAAACTGTTTTTT. The J gene is TRBJ1-4, the V gene TRBV29-1; D is possibly TRBD1 (5 bases). The CDR3 extends over 14 amino acids. Looked up from germline, CDR1 is SQVTM and CDR2 is ANQGSEA. V dropped 7 bases and J dropped 2 bases, with 14 bases sitting between them.

CDR3 sequence: CASSLGSGEYPYSNQPQHF. The CDR3 nucleotides are TGTGCCAGCAGCTTAGGGTCCGGGGAGTATCCCTATAGCAATCAGCCCCAGCATTTT. V usage is TRBV7-9 and J usage is TRBJ1-5; D gene uncertain. The CDR3 has 19 amino acids. Trimming took 1 base from V and 0 from J, leaving 19 bases between them. The germline V gene encodes CDR1 SEHNR and CDR2 FQNEAQ (reference sequence).

This chain joins TRBV19 and TRBJ2-7, with 7 bases that match TRBD1. The V and J ends lost 5 bases and 4 bases, in that order; junction bases with no gene match: 5. This CDR3 region has 13 residues. The germline CDR1 and CDR2 sequences are LNHDA and SQIVND (reference sequence). The CDR3 here is CASSSQGDYEQYF. CDR3 nucleotide sequence: TGTGCCAGTAGTTCCCAGGGGGATTACGAGCAGTACTTC.

V usage is TRBV7-2 and J usage is TRBJ2-3; D is perhaps TRBD2 (5 bases). Per the germline V gene, CDR1 is SGHTA and CDR2 is FQGNSA. V was cut by 3 bases and J by 2 bases, with 9 bases left in between. The CDR3 is 14 amino acids. The CDR3 nucleotides are TGTGCCAGCAGCTTGGCTAGCAACACAGATACGCAGTATTTT. Amino acids: CASSLASNTDTQYF.

This clone was seen only a few times. CDR3 sequence reads: CASSLIPGGTTEAFF. DNA for the CDR3: TGTGCCAGCAGCCTCATCCCAGGGGGGACCACTGAAGCTTTCTTT. The chain is built from TRBV9 and TRBJ1-1, with 7 bases lining up with TRBD1. The CDR3 extends over 15 amino acids. Germline V gene data show CDR1 as SGDLS and CDR2 as YYNGEE. The ends lost 4 bases at V and 4 bases at J; junction bases unmatched: 10.

This clone was detected only once. V and J are TRBV12-3 or TRBV12-4 and TRBJ1-2; tentatively, D is TRBD1 (6 bases). V was pared by 5 bases and J by 4 bases, with 11 bases between. The CDR3 is made up of 13 amino acids. The CDR3 region is CASSRTALYGYTF. CDR3 bases: TGTGCCAGCAGTCGGACAGCCCTCTATGGCTACACCTTC.

The chain links TRBV29-1 to TRBJ2-1, with 7 bases aligning to TRBD1. The trim removed 1 base at V and 3 bases at J, leaving 6 bases unmatched. The CDR3 is 15 residues long. Germline lookup yields CDR1 SQVTM and CDR2 ANQGSEA. CDR3 sequence reads: CSVEGLTGYYNEQFF. The CDR3 DNA sequence: TGCAGCGTTGAAGGTCTGACAGGGTACTACAATGAGCAGTTCTTC.

V and J are TRBV6-6 and TRBJ2-5, with D perhaps TRBD1 (6 bases). CDR1 is MNHNY and CDR2 is SVGAGI in the germline V gene (reference sequence). With 2 bases removed from V and 5 bases from J, the gap between germline ends came to 12 bases. This CDR3 region has 14 residues. CDR3 sequence: CASSYGQTMETQYF. The DNA for the CDR3 is TGTGCCAGCAGTTACGGACAGACCATGGAGACCCAGTACTTC.

This chain connects TRBV9 to TRBJ2-3; 8 positions match TRBD2. The CDR3 loop spans 18 amino acids. The J segment lost 1 base and the V segment lost 0 bases, leaving 10 bases of the junction unmatched. CDR1 is SGDLS, CDR2 YYNGEE, per germline. This chain's CDR3 is CASSVVEAGREGTDTQYF. In DNA, the CDR3 is TGTGCCAGCAGCGTAGTGGAGGCGGGGCGGGAGGGCACAGATACGCAGTATTTT.

This sequence joins TRBV29-1 and TRBJ1-2; D is uncertain. Germline V gene lookup returns CDR1 SQVTM and CDR2 ANQGSEA. V lost 3 bases, J lost 2 bases, and 7 bases lay in between. The CDR3 has 12 residues. CDR3 DNA sequence: TGCAGCGTTGACCCCGGGAACTATGGCTACACCTTC. It translates to CSVDPGNYGYTF.

This clone was counted between two and nine times. The V and J genes are TRBV4-2 and TRBJ2-3; TRBD2 aligns across 12 bases. Per the germline V gene, CDR1 is LGHNA and CDR2 is YNFKEQ. This CDR3 is 18 amino acids long. Germline trimming cut 1 base from V and 5 bases from J; bases unmatched to any gene: 10. The CDR3 DNA follows: TGTGCCAGCAGCCAAGCGCGGCTAGCGGGAGGGCCAGGAGATACGCAGTATTTT. Protein product: CASSQARLAGGPGDTQYF.

The chain is built from TRBV9 and TRBJ1-2; the D gene is possibly TRBD1 (5 bases). The germline V gene has CDR1 SGDLS and CDR2 YYNGEE. Trimming left V 1 base short and J 4 bases short, with 23 bases between. The CDR3 consists of 18 residues. CDR3 region: CASSVSQGTHYSPYGYTF. The CDR3 bases are TGTGCCAGCAGCGTATCCCAGGGCACCCACTATAGCCCCTATGGCTACACCTTC. Full variable domain (missing parts from reference TRBV9 and TRBJ1-2): DSGVTQTPKHLITATGQRVTLRCSPRSGDLSVYWYQQSLDQGLQFLIQYYNGEERAKGNILERFSAQQFPDLHSELNLSSLELGDSALYFCASSVSQGTHYSPYGYTFGSGTRLTVV.

The V call is TRBV4-1, the J call TRBJ1-1; 12 bases map to TRBD1. Germline CDR1 reads MGHRA; CDR2 reads YSYEKL. The CDR3 runs to 14 residues. J was trimmed by 4 bases and V by 6 bases; bases with no gene match: 3. The CDR3 sequence is CASRPGQGATEAFF. The CDR3 nucleotides read TGCGCCAGCAGACCGGGACAGGGGGCCACTGAAGCTTTCTTT.

The chain links TRBV4-2 to TRBJ2-1, with 8 bases aligning to TRBD2. Germline-derived CDR1 and CDR2 are LGHNA and YNFKEQ. There are 17 residues in the CDR3. V was clipped by 3 bases and J by 7 bases; unmatched bases: 14. For the CDR3, the DNA is TGTGCCAGCAGCCAGACCCTGTGGGCGGGAGGACGGAATGAGCAGTTCTTC. Translated, it gives CASSQTLWAGGRNEQFF.

The V call is TRBV2, the J call TRBJ2-1, with D perhaps matching TRBD1 (5 bases). V lost 10 bases and J 4 bases, leaving 11 bases between the germline ends. Germline V gives CDR1 SNHLY, CDR2 FYNNEI. This CDR3 comprises 12 residues. The CDR3 sequence: CATDRGYNEQFF. The CDR3 nucleotides read TGTGCCACTGATAGGGGTTACAATGAGCAGTTCTTC. The full variable domain, in which reference TRBV2 and TRBJ2-1 provide the parts outside the CDR3, is EPEVTQTPSHQVTQMGQEVILRCVPISNHLYFYWYRQILGQKVEFLVSFYNNEISEKSEIFDDQFSVERPDGSNFTLKIRSTKLEDSAMYFCATDRGYNEQFFGPGTRLTVL.